Following are 6 T cell receptor beta chains from one sample sequenced in a study of identical twins. TCRdb ran MiXCR on the 5' RACE reads and lists one entry per CDR3 protein. The table records around 680,000 distinct CDR3 sequences, under 9% of them present only once. The data were also submitted as part of a second study, on yellow fever vaccine responses in identical twins.

Sequenced: PBMCs. The receptors here all came from a woman younger than 35 in good health.

The chain joins TRBV7-2 to TRBJ1-5; D gene unclear. CDR3 length equals 14 residues. Germline lookup yields CDR1 SGHTA and CDR2 FQGNSA. V lost 5 bases, J lost 0 bases, and 8 bases lay in between. CDR3 loop: CASSGGNSNQPQHF. The DNA of the CDR3 is TGTGCCAGCAGCGGTGGTAATAGCAATCAGCCCCAGCATTTT.

The genes are TRBV7-6 and TRBJ2-1; TRBD1 aligns across 7 bases. The CDR3 is made up of 16 amino acids. Germline V gene lookup returns CDR1 SGHVS and CDR2 FNYEAQ. The J segment lost 7 bases and the V segment lost 4 bases, leaving 13 bases of the junction unmatched. CDR3 coding DNA: TGTGCCAGCAGCTCGAGACAGGGTGTAGGAGAAAATGAGCAGTTCTTC. Translation gives CASSSRQGVGENEQFF.

This clonotype was seen more than once but under ten times. The chain uses TRBV11-1 and TRBJ2-7; D perhaps matches TRBD2 (6 bases). V shed 2 bases and J shed 5 bases, with 16 bases lying between them. CDR1 SGHAT and CDR2 FQDESV come from the germline V gene (reference sequence). The CDR3 consists of 15 residues. The CDR3 DNA reads as TGTGCCAGCAGCTTATCGAGGGGACTGCGGGACGAGCAGTACTTC. As protein: CASSLSRGLRDEQYF. The whole variable domain, remainder taken from reference TRBV11-1 and TRBJ2-7, is EAEVAQSPRYKITEKSQAVAFWCDPISGHATLYWYRQILGQGPELLVQFQDESVVDDSQLPKDRFSAERLKGVDSTLKIQPAELGDSAMYLCASSLSRGLRDEQYFGPGTRLTVT.

In this sample, this clonotype turned up many times. This sequence joins TRBV6-1 and TRBJ2-3; 9 bases fit TRBD1. The CDR3 has 15 residues. Germline lookup yields CDR1 MNHNS and CDR2 SASEGT. With V trimmed by 5 bases and J by 4 bases, 7 bases remained unmatched. The CDR3 region is CASSLGQGRADTQYF. CDR3 DNA: TGTGCCAGCAGTCTCGGACAGGGGAGGGCAGATACGCAGTATTTT.

The table lists this clonotype with a few counts. V and J are TRBV10-3 and TRBJ1-2, with a possible D match to TRBD1 (6 bases). Deletions cut 2 bases from V and 0 bases from J, with 13 bases between. Germline loops: CDR1 ENHRY, CDR2 SYGVKD. The length of the CDR3 is 16 residues. CDR3 DNA: TGTGCCATCAGTGAGGTCGGGACACAGTCTAACTATGGCTACACCTTC. It is translated as CAISEVGTQSNYGYTF.

For this clonotype: Germline is not matched at one junction end, which may reflect a read error. This chain links TRBV28 with TRBJ2-7; TRBD1 matches 9 bases. The CDR3 contains 15 residues. Germline CDR1 and CDR2: MDHEN and SYDVKM. The CDR3 DNA reads TGTGCCAGCAGTTGGTCCGGGACAGGGTCCTACGTGCAGTACTTC. Its translation: CASSWSGTGSYVQYF.